This T cell receptor (beta chain) emerged from a study of post-analysis software for immune sequencing data. This clonotype was seen a few times. Its antigen is not identified. At one end, the junction sequence differs from germline, possibly due to a read error. TCR beta cDNA libraries included unique molecular identifiers. In TCRdb, the PCR reads were re-called with MiXCR into one record per CDR3 protein. This table holds roughly 430,000 distinct CDR3 sequences, approximately 37% found once. The CDR3 length is 15 residues. Per the germline V gene, CDR1 is MGHRA and CDR2 is YSYEKL. Study outcomes and limitations: Compared with controls, patients had more of roughly 5 TRBV segments, including TRBV5-6, TRBV5-1 and TRBV20-1.

Source material: blood. V is TRBV4-1 and J is TRBJ2-5; tentative D call: TRBD1 (6 bases). This TCR was sampled from a girl aged 2-10 years with multiple sclerosis. The chain's CDR3 is CAGSQNRDVQETQYF. CDR3 nucleotides: TGCGCCGGCAGCCAAAACAGGGATGTCCAAGAGACCCAGTACTTC.